A single sample gave rise to the 18 T cell receptor beta chains below, sequenced in a study of blood T cell repertoires in COVID-19. Clones were read by immunoSEQ multiplex PCR, and TCRdb kept only the in-frame ones, dropping some. The sample yields about 260,000 clones, more than 80% seen once. What was sequenced was peripheral blood. The receptors were sampled from a woman aged 40 to 50 with acute or convalescent COVID-19.

For this clone: This specimen includes other DNA sequences encoding the same CDR3. This sequence joins TRBV2 and TRBJ1-1; the D gene is possibly TRBD1 (6 bases). CDR1 SNHLY and CDR2 FYNNEI come from the germline V gene. This CDR3 spans 12 amino acids. The V end was cut by 6 bases, the J end by 4 bases, with 9 bases between. In DNA, the CDR3 is TGTGCCAGCAGCACAGGGTTCACTGAAGCTTTCTTT. It yields the protein CASSTGFTEAFF. The variable domain in full, with the rest retrieved from reference TRBV2 and TRBJ1-1, is EPEVTQTPSHQVTQMGQEVILRCVPISNHLYFYWYRQILGQKVEFLVSFYNNEISEKSEIFDDQFSVERPDGSNFTLKIRSTKLEDSAMYFCASSTGFTEAFFGQGTRLTVV.

The V and J genes are TRBV6-6 and TRBJ1-2; D possibly corresponds to TRBD1 (5 bases). The V end was cut by 10 bases, the J end by 2 bases, with 14 bases between. Germline-derived CDR1 and CDR2 are MNHNY and SVGAGI (reference sequence). CDR3 size: 13 residues. The chain's CDR3 is CATAGGRNYGYTF. The CDR3 coding sequence is TGTGCCACCGCCGGGGGGAGAAACTATGGCTACACCTTC.

The chain is built from TRBV4-1 and TRBJ1-6; D perhaps matches TRBD1 (6 bases). Trimming left V 4 bases short and J 5 bases short, with 18 bases between. Per germline, CDR1 MGHRA and CDR2 YSYEKL. The CDR3 length is 17 residues. The CDR3 DNA reads TGCGCCAGCAGCCTCATTCGGGCAGGGGTGGATAATTCACCCCTCCACTTT. Its protein is CASSLIRAGVDNSPLHF.

Here the CDR3 reads CASSLGQALNTGELFF. CDR3 bases: TGTGCCAGCAGCTTGGGGCAGGCCCTGAACACCGGGGAGCTGTTTTTT. V gene TRBV5-4 combines with J gene TRBJ2-2, with unresolved D. The CDR3 consists of 16 residues. Germline CDR1 and CDR2: SGHNT and YYREEE (reference sequence). Trimming left V 0 bases short and J 1 base short, with 10 bases between.

The CDR3 loop reads CASSRGQGAGVGSGANVLTF. Here the CDR3 DNA reads TGTGCCAGCAGCCGCGGACAGGGGGCGGGTGTCGGGTCTGGGGCCAACGTCCTGACTTTC. The genes are TRBV5-4 and TRBJ2-6; 11 positions agree with TRBD1. CDR3 length equals 20 residues. Germline CDR1 reads SGHNT; CDR2 reads YYREEE (reference sequence). V gave up 4 bases and J gave up 1 base; unmatched junction bases: 13. Looking up the rest from reference TRBV5-4 and TRBJ2-6 gives the full variable domain: ETGVTQSPTHLIKTRGQQVTLRCSSQSGHNTVSWYQQALGQGPQFIFQYYREEENGRGNFPPRFSGLQFPNYSSELNVNALELDDSALYLCASSRGQGAGVGSGANVLTFGAGSRLTVL.

V gene TRBV19 combines with J gene TRBJ2-1, with 7 nucleotides matching TRBD2. This CDR3 region has 16 residues. The J segment lost 0 bases and the V segment lost 3 bases, leaving 5 bases of the junction unmatched. Germline lookup yields CDR1 LNHDA and CDR2 SQIVND (reference sequence). CDR3 amino acids: CASSMGGPLSYNEQFF. CDR3 sequence (DNA): TGTGCCAGTAGTATGGGAGGGCCCCTCTCCTACAATGAGCAGTTCTTC.

This chain links TRBV5-1 with TRBJ1-2, with D unresolved. Germline CDR1 SGHRS, CDR2 YFSETQ. The CDR3 is 12 amino acids. Between the trimmed V and J ends, which lost 4 bases and 5 bases, there was a span of 9 bases. For the CDR3, the DNA is TGCGCCAGCAGCCCGGGAGAGTATGGCTACACCTTC. It is translated as CASSPGEYGYTF.

This chain connects TRBV2 to TRBJ1-1; D call uncertain. V was shortened by 4 bases and J by 6 bases, with 6 bases between the two germline ends. The CDR3 extends over 11 amino acids. Looked up from germline, CDR1 is SNHLY and CDR2 is FYNNEI. The CDR3 loop is CASSGAPEAFF. CDR3 in DNA: TGTGCCAGCAGTGGGGCACCTGAAGCTTTCTTT.

The V and J genes are TRBV2 and TRBJ1-3; no reliable D call. Germline assignment: CDR1 SNHLY and CDR2 FYNNEI. The length of the CDR3 is 18 residues. Trimming removed 4 bases from V and 0 bases from J, with 19 bases in between. This CDR3 is CASSGLIETSFSGNTIYF. In DNA, the CDR3 is TGTGCCAGCAGTGGGCTTATTGAGACATCTTTCTCTGGAAACACCATATATTTT.

This chain links TRBV18 with TRBJ1-2; the D gene is possibly TRBD1 (6 bases). V was clipped by 2 bases and J by 8 bases, with 12 bases between them. The CDR3 extends over 13 amino acids. Germline CDR1 reads KGHSH; CDR2 reads LQKENI. Written as DNA, the CDR3 is TGTGCCAGCTCACCATCGGGGGGCGCGGGCTACACCTTC. This sequence encodes CASSPSGGAGYTF.

The chain carries TRBV18 and TRBJ1-1; 7 bases align to TRBD1. The CDR3 length is 17 residues. The J segment lost 3 bases and the V segment lost 0 bases, leaving 10 bases of the junction unmatched. Germline CDR1 is KGHSH and CDR2 is LQKENI. CDR3 loop: CASSPPRQGDLDTEAFF. The CDR3 region has the DNA TGTGCCAGCTCACCACCCCGACAGGGAGACTTGGACACTGAAGCTTTCTTT.

This clone was recorded only once. The rearrangement links TRBV24-1 to TRBJ2-7; a weak D match, TRBD1 (5 bases). Germline values: CDR1 KGHDR, CDR2 SFDVKD. Trimming pared 1 base from V and 2 bases from J, leaving 14 bases between. This CDR3 is built from 16 residues. This CDR3 is CATSDLPGRVTYEQYV. CDR3 DNA sequence: TGTGCCACCAGTGATTTACCGGGCAGGGTAACCTACGAGCAGTACGTC.

This chain links TRBV30 with TRBJ1-2; possible D gene TRBD1, 5 bases. CDR1 is GTSNPN, CDR2 SVGIG, per germline (reference sequence). Trimming shortened V by 3 bases and J by 4 bases, and 27 bases separated the two germline ends. The CDR3 spans 18 residues. DNA of the CDR3: TGTGCCTGGAGAAACCTATTAAGCGGGACTTACCACCCCTATGGCTACACCTTC. Translation: CAWRNLLSGTYHPYGYTF.

J is TRBJ1-1 and V is TRBV18, with 9 bases fitting TRBD1. The CDR3 runs to 15 residues. J lost 3 bases, V lost 3 bases, and 5 bases had no gene match. The germline CDR1 and CDR2 sequences are KGHSH and LQKENI. For the CDR3, the DNA is TGTGCCAGCTCACCCCCACAGGGGGCGGACACTGAAGCTTTCTTT. Translation: CASSPPQGADTEAFF. The full variable domain, completed using reference TRBV18 and TRBJ1-1, is NAGVMQNPRHLVRRRGQEARLRCSPMKGHSHVYWYRQLPEEGLKFMVYLQKENIIDESGMPKERFSAEFPKEGPSILRIQQVVRGDSAAYFCASSPPQGADTEAFFGQGTRLTVV.

The chain joins TRBV12-3 or TRBV12-4 to TRBJ1-1; D is uncertain. V lost 0 bases, J lost 8 bases, and 10 bases lay in between. The CDR3 is made up of 13 amino acids. CDR3 sequence reads: CASSLAAPQEAFF. The CDR3 DNA is TGTGCCAGCAGTTTAGCGGCCCCGCAGGAAGCTTTCTTT.

This chain connects TRBV5-1 to TRBJ2-5; TRBD1 matches at 7 bases. The ends lost 3 bases at V and 3 bases at J; junction bases unmatched: 8. This CDR3 has 15 residues. Germline CDR1 is SGHRS and CDR2 is YFSETQ. The CDR3 DNA follows: TGCGCCAGCAGCTACGGACAGGCGACGAAAGAGACCCAGTACTTC. Amino acids: CASSYGQATKETQYF.

The genes are TRBV4-2 and TRBJ2-5, with 10 bases fitting TRBD2. The V gene's germline CDR1 is LGHNA and CDR2 YNFKEQ. The CDR3 covers 16 residues. The J segment lost 4 bases and the V segment lost 3 bases, leaving 8 bases of the junction unmatched. The CDR3 region is CASSQGLAGGGETQYF. The CDR3 region has the DNA TGTGCCAGCAGCCAGGGGTTAGCGGGGGGAGGAGAGACCCAGTACTTC.

V usage is TRBV19 and J usage is TRBJ1-5, with 7 bases aligning to TRBD1. The CDR3 is 15 amino acids. V trimming: 10 bases; J trimming: 6 bases; junction bases outside the gene matches: 15. Germline CDR1 reads LNHDA; CDR2 reads SQIVND (reference sequence). The CDR3 spells CATRLTGYGVQPQHF. CDR3 in DNA: TGTGCCACCAGACTGACAGGGTATGGTGTTCAGCCCCAGCATTTT.